These 25 T cell receptor beta chains share one sample of origin, sequenced in a study of T cells in Graves' hyperthyroidism and ophthalmopathy. The CDR3 regions of TCR beta were amplified from RNA transcripts. A set of HTBI primers served as the primers for a first-round RT-PCR of the TCR CDR3. Via MiXCR, TCRdb re-called the multiplex PCR reads, giving one row per CDR3 protein. This sample has a few hundred thousand distinct CDR3 sequences, with around 15% found just once. The source material was blood. These receptors were obtained from a woman younger than 45 with Graves' ophthalmopathy.

J is TRBJ1-4 and V is TRBV14; D is ambiguous. This CDR3 comprises 12 residues. The germline gives CDR1 SGHDN, CDR2 FVKESK. V was clipped by 4 bases and J by 4 bases, with 4 bases between them. DNA for the CDR3: TGTGCCAGCAGCCCCAATAATGAAAAACTGTTTTTT. Translating gives CASSPNNEKLFF.

This clonotype was found many times. This chain joins TRBV4-3 and TRBJ2-7; D is undetermined. This CDR3 is built from 16 residues. Looked up from germline, CDR1 is LGHNA and CDR2 is YSLEER. V shed 4 bases and J shed 0 bases, with 16 bases lying between them. The CDR3 loop is CASSPSSRLSSYEQYF. The CDR3 DNA reads as TGCGCCAGCAGCCCCTCGTCGCGCCTGAGCTCCTACGAGCAGTACTTC.

This clonotype was observed many times. The CDR3 loop reads CASSPYGEGYTF. DNA of the CDR3: TGTGCCAGCTCACCATATGGGGAGGGCTACACCTTC. V usage is TRBV18 and J usage is TRBJ1-2; no firm D call. V lost 2 bases to trimming and J lost 8 bases, with 9 bases between them. The CDR3 runs 12 residues. Germline V gene sequence: CDR1 KGHSH, CDR2 LQKENI.

V gene TRBV3-2 combines with J gene TRBJ2-1; the D call in the table, TRBD2, was not verified against the DNA. TRBV3-2 is shown as a pseudogene. The CDR3 contains 19 residues. The CDR3 DNA reads TGTGCCAGCAGCCAAGATTTGTCCGGGAGGGCCTATAATATAGATGAGCAGTTCTTC. It codes for CASSQDLSGRAYNIDEQFF.

CDR3 DNA: TGTGCCAGCGGAGGAGGGGACAGGGCCAAAGGCGGGAGTTTCTACGAGCAGTACTTC. Protein: CASGGGDRAKGGSFYEQYF. The V and J genes are TRBV28 and TRBJ2-7, with 9 bases fitting TRBD1. The CDR3 runs to 19 residues. Losses at the gene ends were 8 bases for V and 3 bases for J; bases not matched to a gene: 23. Germline CDR1 MDHEN, CDR2 SYDVKM.

There are many counts of this clonotype. The rearrangement links TRBV28 to TRBJ2-3; 7 nucleotides match TRBD2. CDR3 length: 14 amino acids. The V segment lost 3 bases and the J segment 3 bases; nucleotides outside the gene matches: 3. Germline values: CDR1 MDHEN, CDR2 SYDVKM. In nucleotides, the CDR3 is TGTGCCAGCAGTTTTAATAGCGGGACAGATACGCAGTATTTT. Its protein product is CASSFNSGTDTQYF.

The chain carries TRBV18 and TRBJ2-7; the D gene is possibly TRBD2 (5 bases). The CDR3 sequence is 13 residues long. From germline, CDR1 is KGHSH and CDR2 LQKENI. Trimming cost V 4 bases and J 3 bases, with 10 bases left between them. CDR3 nucleotide sequence: TGTGCCAGCTCACTAAAAGAGGGCTACGAGCAGTACTTC. This codes for CASSLKEGYEQYF.

This clonotype has a count of ten or more. The chain couples TRBV12-3 or TRBV12-4 to TRBJ2-1, with 10 bases matching TRBD2. The CDR3 is 16 residues long. Unmatched junction bases numbered 7, after V lost 4 bases and J lost 4 bases. The CDR3 loop reads CASSSPWTSGYNEQFF. Here the CDR3 DNA reads TGTGCCAGCAGTTCACCCTGGACTAGCGGTTACAATGAGCAGTTCTTC.

This clonotype was counted between two and nine times. The chain recombines TRBV19 with TRBJ2-4; possible D gene TRBD2, 6 bases. Germline lookup yields CDR1 LNHDA and CDR2 SQIVND (reference sequence). The V gene lost 4 bases and the J gene lost 3 bases, with 13 bases spanning the gap. The CDR3 is 15 residues long. The chain's CDR3 is CASSSSEGLKNIQYF. As DNA, the CDR3 is TGTGCCAGTAGTAGTTCTGAGGGACTCAAAAACATTCAGTACTTC.

This clonotype was found a few times. The CDR3 DNA sequence: TGTGCCAGCAGCGTAGTGGGGCAGGCAAAAACCTACGAGCAGTACTTC. Protein sequence: CASSVVGQAKTYEQYF. The chain is built from TRBV9 and TRBJ2-7, with a possible D match to TRBD1 (5 bases). Deletions cut 0 bases from V and 2 bases from J, with 15 bases between. Germline-derived CDR1 and CDR2 are SGDLS and YYNGEE. The CDR3 is 16 residues long.

The sample holds many counts of this clonotype. The genes are TRBV20-1 and TRBJ1-1; D possibly corresponds to TRBD1 (5 bases). The V and J ends lost 5 bases and 4 bases respectively, with 11 bases between them. The CDR3 is made up of 12 amino acids. Looked up from germline, CDR1 is DFQATT and CDR2 is SNEGSKA (reference sequence). Here the CDR3 reads CSAPGPGTEAFF. CDR3 nucleotides: TGCAGTGCTCCGGGACCAGGCACTGAAGCTTTCTTT.

This sequence joins TRBV28 and TRBJ2-7; D gene ambiguous. This CDR3 is 16 amino acids long. Trimming stripped 6 bases from V and 0 bases from J, with 18 bases between. CDR1 and CDR2 (germline): MDHEN, SYDVKM. CDR3: CASSPPPRRISYEQYF. The CDR3 DNA sequence: TGTGCCAGCAGCCCCCCCCCACGGCGCATCTCCTACGAGCAGTACTTC.

The sample holds a few counts of this clonotype. The V and J genes are TRBV5-1 and TRBJ1-2; 7 bases agree with TRBD1. V lost 0 bases and J lost 7; bases outside the gene matches: 9. This CDR3 has 15 residues. In germline, CDR1 is SGHRS, CDR2 YFSETQ. The CDR3 here is CASSLEGQHRSGYTF. CDR3 coding DNA: TGCGCCAGCAGCTTGGAGGGACAGCACAGGTCTGGCTACACCTTC.

This sequence joins TRBV6-2 or TRBV6-3 and TRBJ1-6; 9 bases fit TRBD1. In germline, CDR1 is MNHEY, CDR2 SVGEGT. Trimming removed 6 bases from V and 3 bases from J; junction bases left unmatched: 6. The CDR3 is made up of 16 amino acids. The CDR3 DNA reads as TGTGCCAGCAGGGGACAGGGCCTGGACTATAATTCACCCCTCCACTTT. This codes for CASRGQGLDYNSPLHF.

At least ten counts were recorded for this clonotype. CDR3 sequence (DNA): TGTGCCAGCAGTTTGGCGGGACTAGCGGGAGCTAACGAGCAGTACTTC. This sequence encodes CASSLAGLAGANEQYF. The chain uses TRBV28 and TRBJ2-7; 14 nucleotides line up with TRBD2. Looked up from germline, CDR1 is MDHEN and CDR2 is SYDVKM. V dropped 3 bases and J dropped 5; count of bases not matched to a gene: 6. The CDR3 runs to 16 residues. Variable domain in full (rest from reference TRBV28 and TRBJ2-7): DVKVTQSSRYLVKRTGEKVFLECVQDMDHENMFWYRQDPGLGLRLIYFSYDVKMKEKGDIPEGYSVSREKKERFSLILESASTNQTSMYLCASSLAGLAGANEQYFGPGTRLTVT.

This clonotype occurred many times. This rearrangement joins TRBV7-2 to TRBJ2-7; 8 bases line up with TRBD2. The CDR3 extends over 13 amino acids. Looked up from germline, CDR1 is SGHTA and CDR2 is FQGNSA. J was trimmed by 6 bases and V by 1 base; bases with no gene match: 2. As DNA, the CDR3 is TGTGCCAGCAGCTTAGGAGGGACTAGCGAGCAGTACTTC. Protein sequence: CASSLGGTSEQYF.

The table lists this clonotype with many counts. The V gene is TRBV12-3 or TRBV12-4, the J gene TRBJ2-1; the D gene could be TRBD1 or TRBD2 (5 bases each). Between the trimmed V and J ends, which lost 3 bases and 9 bases, there was a span of 15 bases. This CDR3 spans 14 amino acids. This CDR3 reads CASSFRTYQGEQFF. The CDR3 DNA reads TGTGCCAGCAGTTTTAGGACTTATCAGGGTGAGCAGTTCTTC.

This clonotype was recorded many times. This sequence joins TRBV29-1 and TRBJ2-3, with D possibly matching TRBD2 (5 bases). Per germline, CDR1 SQVTM and CDR2 ANQGSEA. This CDR3 comprises 13 residues. V lost 4 bases, J lost 5 bases, and 13 bases lay in between. CDR3 in DNA: TGCAGCGTTGGGAGGCTCACGGAAGATACGCAGTATTTT. Protein product: CSVGRLTEDTQYF.

The rearrangement links TRBV7-9 to TRBJ1-1; TRBD1 might be the D (6 bases). The CDR3 runs 12 residues. The germline gives CDR1 SEHNR, CDR2 FQNEAQ (reference sequence). Between the trimmed V and J ends, which lost 7 bases and 8 bases, there was a span of 14 bases. The CDR3 nucleotides are TGTGCCAGCATCCGACCCGGGACAGAAGCTTTCTTT. Translation gives CASIRPGTEAFF.

This clonotype was counted a few times. The chain links TRBV10-3 to TRBJ2-7, with TRBD2 identical over 9 bases. V gave up 6 bases and J gave up 3 bases; unmatched junction bases: 24. The CDR3 totals 20 residues. Germline CDR1 reads ENHRY; CDR2 reads SYGVKD. The CDR3 DNA follows: TGTGCCATCAGGGGGTCCCCCGAGCTAGCGGGGAATGGGGCCCTCTACGAGCAGTACTTC. Its protein product is CAIRGSPELAGNGALYEQYF.

As concerns this clonotype: At one end the junction does not follow the germline gene, possibly because of a read error. The chain joins TRBV7-9 to TRBJ2-5; 10 bases fit TRBD1. CDR1 is SEHNR, CDR2 FQNEAQ, per germline (reference sequence). This CDR3 has 15 amino acids. DNA of the CDR3: TGTGCCAGCAGCTTTTCTGGACAGGGGGGGTCGGGGAGCCACTTC. It specifies CASSFSGQGGSGSHF.

Details on this clonotype: A read error may explain this, as a much larger clone is one base away. The chain uses TRBV30 and TRBJ1-3; D gene uncertain. Trimming stripped 1 base from V and 5 bases from J, with 12 bases between. Germline CDR1 GTSNPN, CDR2 SVGIG (reference sequence). The CDR3 covers 14 residues. CDR3 coding DNA: TGTGCCTGGAGTGCGGCCGGGTCGAGAAACACCATATATTTT. This translates into CAWSAAGSRNTIYF.

This clonotype was seen only a few times. This chain joins TRBV19 and TRBJ1-1; 9 nucleotides line up with TRBD1. The CDR3 loop spans 15 amino acids. The ends lost 4 bases at V and 3 bases at J; junction bases unmatched: 6. Germline V gene data show CDR1 as LNHDA and CDR2 as SQIVND (reference sequence). This CDR3 reads CASSTYGTGYTEAFF. In nucleotides, the CDR3 is TGTGCCAGTAGTACCTACGGGACAGGGTACACTGAAGCTTTCTTT.

The V call is TRBV5-1, the J call TRBJ2-6, with D possibly TRBD2 on 6 matching bases. Germline V gene lookup returns CDR1 SGHRS and CDR2 YFSETQ. V was pared by 2 bases and J by 0 bases, with 9 bases between. The length of the CDR3 is 16 residues. The CDR3 coding sequence is TGCGCCAGCAGCTTCGGAGGGAGCTCTGGGGCCAACGTCCTGACTTTC. It translates to CASSFGGSSGANVLTF.

This clonotype was seen more than once but under ten times. The V gene is TRBV15, the J gene TRBJ2-7; 8 bases are a match to TRBD1. There are 16 residues in the CDR3. Trimming took 0 bases from V and 6 from J; bases not matched to a gene: 10. Looked up from germline, CDR1 is LNHNV and CDR2 is YYDKDF (reference sequence). The DNA for the CDR3 is TGTGCCACCAGCAGAGATTACGGACGGACAGGGCCCGAGCAGTACTTC. It translates to CATSRDYGRTGPEQYF.